Listed below are T cell receptor beta chains from one sample, sequenced in a study of blood T cell repertoires in COVID-19. The protocol was immunoSEQ multiplex PCR, while the TCRdb copy is restricted to in-frame clones and leaves out a portion. The table shows 650,000 to 800,000 clones, with just under 90% occurring only once. Sequenced sample: peripheral blood. These receptors all stem from a young woman with acute or convalescent COVID-19. The CDR3 runs from the conserved cysteine through the conserved F or W.

v_gene	CDR3aa
TRBV29-1	CSVALYAVGQVSYEQYF
TRBV6-4	CASSATSGSGGTDTQYF
TRBV6-5	CASSYSGGAQPQHF
TRBV9	CASSAQSNTEAFF
TRBV7-9	CASSLGPGNQPQHF
TRBV7-9	CASTPGSYEQYF
TRBV7-2	CASSLLRIAGASYEQYF
TRBV6-5	CASSYSNSHRDGYTF
TRBV5-5	CASIDFLGNTIYF
TRBV19	CASRTQENSNQPQHF
TRBV5-1	CASSLEGGYEQYF
TRBV18	CASSPPDGLAGDNEQFF
TRBV27	CASSSPAKGSHGYTF
TRBV7-2	CASSHDKGGGPTYEQYF
TRBV27	CASSPYWEGPPLHF
TRBV6-5	CASSFFTGYSPDEQYF
TRBV18	CASSPQDLADSPLHF
TRBV6-5	CASSYRGQGGGYTF
TRBV6-5	CASDSGGGDEKLFF
TRBV6-2/TRBV6-3	CASTPLGSYGYTF
TRBV5-5	CASSFSPRQGGSGYTF
TRBV5-1	CASSLGDITEAFF
TRBV5-1	CASSEGNYGYTF
TRBV9	CASSHGPQGAPGELFF
TRBV19	CASSIGSRVRSEKLFF
TRBV28	CASSLAGYEQYF
TRBV19	CASKPGPTVDGYTF
TRBV3-1/TRBV3-2	CASSQETGGSGGLTDTQYF
TRBV5-5	CASSLDSPTDTQYF
TRBV2	CASIRKTSRGTDTQYF
TRBV7-9	CASSSTTGAPYEQYF
TRBV6-5	CASSTRGTQETQYF
TRBV6-6	CASIRTGGRGTEAFF
TRBV5-1	CASSFTAQEQFF
TRBV5-6	CASSSYGGQETQYF
TRBV7-2	CASSSAGGGELFF
TRBV7-2	CASSSYRAANYEQYF
TRBV6-6	CASRFGSDYGYTF
TRBV2	CASSGGGSYEQYF
TRBV7-3	CASSQRTSGGLDTQYF
TRBV15	CATSRADGGELFF
TRBV7-8	CASVREPGGQPQHF
TRBV11-3	CASSQGHTNTGELFF
TRBV24-1	CAPTEVGTGNTGELFF
TRBV30	CAWNSGQGYGYTF
TRBV18	CASSLQGDTEAFF
TRBV3-1/TRBV3-2	CASSLRGGIQETQYF
TRBV11-2	CASGPPGTPWLNEQFF
TRBV4-2	CASSQDRGPNYGYTF
TRBV20-1	CSASWWRALSLLMNTEAFF
TRBV18	CASSPSHPQAYSNQPQHF
TRBV5-1	CASRSESAEAFF